The 31 T cell receptor beta chains presented below share a single source sample, sequenced in a study of shared clonotypes between healthy human individuals. The table came from immunoSEQ multiplex PCR; TCRdb's copy has only in-frame clones and leaves some out. The sample records 2 million to 2.5 million clones, approximately 95% being singletons. Sequencing was done on a sample of naive CD4+ T cells from PBMCs. Subset: CD45RA+ positively selected. Receptors originate from a young man in good health. Some clones in this sample may be carry-over from other donors' samples.

The chain links TRBV28 to TRBJ2-1, with 9 bases matching TRBD1. Germline values: CDR1 MDHEN, CDR2 SYDVKM. The V and J ends lost 8 bases and 6 bases, in that order; junction bases with no gene match: 8. This CDR3 has 14 residues. The CDR3 DNA follows: TGTGCCAGCCTCGTTGGACAGGGGCTCAATGAGCAGTTCTTC. Protein: CASLVGQGLNEQFF.

This sequence joins TRBV6-5 and TRBJ2-7; 11 bases line up with TRBD1. Germline lookup yields CDR1 MNHEY and CDR2 SVGAGI. The V segment lost 2 bases and the J segment 3 bases; nucleotides outside the gene matches: 6. This CDR3 has 16 residues. The CDR3 spells CASSYGTGTGGYEQYF. CDR3 nucleotide sequence: TGTGCCAGCAGTTACGGGACGGGGACAGGGGGCTACGAGCAGTACTTC.

In DNA form, the CDR3 reads TGTGCCAGCAGTCCTCCACGTAGGGGTACTGAAGCTTTCTTT. Its translation is CASSPPRRGTEAFF. The chain is built from TRBV27 and TRBJ1-1; the D gene is possibly TRBD1 (5 bases). Deletions cut 5 bases from V and 5 bases from J, with 15 bases between. Germline V CDR1 and CDR2: MNHEY, SMNVEV (reference sequence). The CDR3 loop spans 14 amino acids.

The chain has TRBV19 and TRBJ1-2, with D hard to call. CDR3 length equals 14 residues. The V gene's germline CDR1 is LNHDA and CDR2 SQIVND (reference sequence). V was shortened by 3 bases and J by 4 bases, with 12 bases between the two germline ends. Here the CDR3 DNA reads TGTGCCAGTAGTATTTCTGGGTCTGTCTATGGCTACACCTTC. Protein: CASSISGSVYGYTF.

V and J are TRBV30 and TRBJ1-4; D ambiguous. The CDR3 is 13 residues long. The ends were cut back, 3 bases at V and 7 bases at J, with 12 bases in the middle. The germline V gene has CDR1 GTSNPN and CDR2 SVGIG (reference sequence). CDR3 coding DNA: TGTGCCTGGAGAAGTAACGCCGTTGAAAAACTGTTTTTT. Translation: CAWRSNAVEKLFF.

This rearrangement joins TRBV4-2 to TRBJ2-7; 11 nucleotides align to TRBD2. J lost 2 bases, V lost 2 bases, and 17 bases had no gene match. Germline V CDR1 and CDR2: LGHNA, YNFKEQ. The CDR3 totals 20 residues. The CDR3 sequence: CASSQPVGLAGGRRAYEQYF. CDR3 nucleotides: TGTGCCAGCAGCCAACCGGTGGGTCTAGCGGGAGGAAGAAGAGCCTACGAGCAGTACTTC.

The rearrangement links TRBV30 to TRBJ2-7, with 11 bases that match TRBD1. Per germline, CDR1 GTSNPN and CDR2 SVGIG (reference sequence). CDR3 length: 15 amino acids. The J segment lost 5 bases and the V segment lost 0 bases, leaving 6 bases of the junction unmatched. The CDR3 reads CAWSVGTGGSNEQYF. The CDR3 DNA is TGTGCCTGGAGTGTAGGGACAGGGGGTTCTAACGAGCAGTACTTC.

Written as DNA, the CDR3 is TGTGCCAGCAGCCCGCGACCCCCTCCCGGGGAGCTGTTTTTT. It encodes CASSPRPPPGELFF. The rearrangement links TRBV7-6 to TRBJ2-2; D is unresolved. V shed 5 bases and J shed 6 bases, with 13 bases lying between them. The CDR3 covers 14 residues. CDR1 and CDR2 (germline): SGHVS, FNYEAQ. The full variable domain, completed using reference TRBV7-6 and TRBJ2-2, is GAGVSQSPRYKVTKRGQDVALRCDPISGHVSLYWYRQALGQGPEFLTYFNYEAQQDKSGLPNDRFSAERPEGSISTLTIQRTEQRDSAMYRCASSPRPPPGELFFGEGSRLTVL.

The V and J genes are TRBV7-3 and TRBJ2-1; 8 bases line up with TRBD2. The V gene end was trimmed by 8 bases and the J gene end by 5 bases; junction bases not matched to a gene: 5. CDR1 is SGHTA, CDR2 FQGTGA, per germline. This CDR3 region has 13 residues. In DNA form, the CDR3 reads TGTGCCAGCGGAGGGACTAGGCACAATGAGCAGTTCTTC. It encodes CASGGTRHNEQFF.

The chain links TRBV7-3 to TRBJ1-1; unclear D gene. Looked up from germline, CDR1 is SGHTA and CDR2 is FQGTGA. Trimming removed 1 base from V and 5 bases from J, with 11 bases in between. The CDR3 sequence is 14 residues long. CDR3 in amino acids: CASSLMAGGTEAFF. DNA for the CDR3: TGTGCCAGCAGCTTAATGGCGGGCGGAACTGAAGCTTTCTTT.

The chain links TRBV29-1 to TRBJ1-1, with D possibly being TRBD1 (5 bases). Trimming took 7 bases from V and 11 from J, leaving 17 bases between them. Germline V lookup: CDR1 SQVTM, CDR2 ANQGSEA. This CDR3 has 11 amino acids. This chain's CDR3 is CSGRLGGEAFF. DNA for the CDR3: TGCAGCGGGAGGCTCGGGGGAGAGGCTTTCTTT.

The chain couples TRBV5-1 to TRBJ2-5, with TRBD2 as a possible D gene (5 bases). This CDR3 region has 14 residues. V was shortened by 5 bases and J by 1 base, with 12 bases between the two germline ends. CDR1 and CDR2 (germline): SGHRS, YFSETQ. CDR3 sequence reads: CASSPPGIQETQYF. Here the CDR3 DNA reads TGCGCCAGCAGTCCCCCCGGGATCCAAGAGACCCAGTACTTC.

The CDR3 reads CASSPGTSGGYEQYF. For the CDR3, the DNA is TGCGCCAGCAGCCCCGGGACTAGCGGGGGCTACGAGCAGTACTTC. The chain couples TRBV5-1 to TRBJ2-7; TRBD2 agrees at 14 bases. V lost 4 bases and J lost 3; bases outside the gene matches: 3. The CDR3 loop spans 15 amino acids. The germline V gene encodes CDR1 SGHRS and CDR2 YFSETQ.

Written as DNA, the CDR3 is TGTGCCAGCTCACCGTCCGGGACTCCCAATGAGCAGTTCTTC. Translating gives CASSPSGTPNEQFF. The J gene is TRBJ2-1, the V gene TRBV18, with a weak D call TRBD2 (6 bases). Germline V gives CDR1 KGHSH, CDR2 LQKENI. The CDR3 contains 14 residues. Trimming left V 3 bases short and J 6 bases short, with 12 bases between.

As for this clone: Other nucleotide sequences from this sample produce the same CDR3. This chain joins TRBV7-2 and TRBJ2-2; TRBD1 matches 7 bases. After removal of 5 bases from V and 2 bases from J, the junction contained 5 bases not matched to a gene. Germline CDR1 is SGHTA and CDR2 is FQGNSA. The CDR3 runs 15 residues. CDR3 bases: TGTGCCAGCAGCCCCGGGACAGTAAACACCGGGGAGCTGTTTTTT. This codes for CASSPGTVNTGELFF.

The chain is built from TRBV19 and TRBJ1-5; tentatively, D is TRBD1 (6 bases). Germline assignment: CDR1 LNHDA and CDR2 SQIVND (reference sequence). Trimming stripped 3 bases from V and 0 bases from J, with 15 bases between. The CDR3 sequence is 17 residues long. CDR3 loop: CASSIHDRRDSNQPQHF. For the CDR3, the DNA is TGTGCCAGTAGTATCCACGACAGGCGGGATAGCAATCAGCCCCAGCATTTT.

V is TRBV6-5 and J is TRBJ2-1; the D call may be TRBD1 or TRBD2 (5 bases each). Germline V gives CDR1 MNHEY, CDR2 SVGAGI. Trimming took 2 bases from V and 9 from J, leaving 17 bases between them. This CDR3 has 15 residues. The CDR3 bases are TGTGCCAGCAGTTACCAAGTCGGGGCTACGGGTGAGCAGTTCTTC. This encodes CASSYQVGATGEQFF.

This clone was seen just once. The rearrangement links TRBV2 to TRBJ2-1; D remains ambiguous. The CDR3 totals 16 residues. Germline V gives CDR1 SNHLY, CDR2 FYNNEI. Trimming took 5 bases from V and 16 from J, leaving 30 bases between them. The CDR3 nucleotides read TGTGCCAGCAGTCCTAACGACTTGCCCCCCGCGACGGGTCGTTTCTTC. It encodes CASSPNDLPPATGRFF. The full variable domain, its missing parts supplied by reference TRBV2 and TRBJ2-1, is EPEVTQTPSHQVTQMGQEVILRCVPISNHLYFYWYRQILGQKVEFLVSFYNNEISEKSEIFDDQFSVERPDGSNFTLKIRSTKLEDSAMYFCASSPNDLPPATGRFFGPGTRLTVL.

This clone occurred once. The rearrangement links TRBV28 to TRBJ1-1; D perhaps matches TRBD1 (6 bases). CDR1 and CDR2 from the germline V gene are MDHEN and SYDVKM. CDR3 length: 14 amino acids. V lost 5 bases and J lost 7, with 17 bases in between. The CDR3 DNA follows: TGTGCCAGCAGTAGGTCTCCGGGACACAATGAAGCTTTCTTT. This sequence encodes CASSRSPGHNEAFF.

The chain employs TRBV7-9 and TRBJ1-3; D gene unclear. This CDR3 comprises 16 residues. V lost 3 bases and J 0 bases, leaving 12 bases between the germline ends. Germline CDR1 is SEHNR and CDR2 is FQNEAQ (reference sequence). CDR3 DNA sequence: TGTGCCAGCAGCTTGCCCATGGGGAGCTCTGGAAACACCATATATTTT. This translates into CASSLPMGSSGNTIYF.

This chain connects TRBV11-2 to TRBJ2-7; a possible D gene is TRBD1 (5 bases). V dropped 3 bases and J dropped 1 base, with 13 bases sitting between them. Germline values: CDR1 SGHAT, CDR2 FQNNGV. The CDR3 covers 15 residues. CDR3: CASSFRRGNSYEQYF. The CDR3 DNA reads as TGTGCCAGCAGCTTTCGTAGGGGAAATTCCTACGAGCAGTACTTC.

This sequence joins TRBV5-1 and TRBJ2-1, with 8 bases fitting TRBD1. The V gene end was trimmed by 6 bases and the J gene end by 1 base; junction bases not matched to a gene: 6. The CDR3 spans 15 residues. In germline, CDR1 is SGHRS, CDR2 YFSETQ. The CDR3 DNA reads as TGCGCCAGCACCACCACAGGGGGTTCCTACAATGAGCAGTTCTTC. It codes for CASTTTGGSYNEQFF. The variable domain in full, completed from reference TRBV5-1 and TRBJ2-1, reads KAGVTQTPRYLIKTRGQQVTLSCSPISGHRSVSWYQQTPGQGLQFLFEYFSETQRNKGNFPGRFSGRQFSNSRSEMNVSTLELGDSALYLCASTTTGGSYNEQFFGPGTRLTVL.

The chain carries TRBV7-3 and TRBJ2-5; the match to TRBD2 covers 7 bases. Trimming cost V 1 base and J 5 bases; bases outside gene matches: 1. Germline loops: CDR1 SGHTA, CDR2 FQGTGA. This CDR3 is built from 13 residues. In DNA form, the CDR3 reads TGTGCCAGCAGCTTAAGGACTAGTGAGACCCAGTACTTC. Protein: CASSLRTSETQYF.

V is TRBV5-4 and J is TRBJ2-4; D call uncertain. This CDR3 has 13 residues. V was shortened by 0 bases and J by 9 bases, with 10 bases between the two germline ends. The germline gives CDR1 SGHNT, CDR2 YYREEE (reference sequence). Written as DNA, the CDR3 is TGTGCCAGCAGCTTGGCCCCTTTTGGCATTCAGTACTTC. Its translation is CASSLAPFGIQYF.

V is TRBV15 and J is TRBJ2-5; D uncertain. Trimming removed 1 base at V and 5 bases at J, with 11 bases between. This CDR3 spans 14 amino acids. Germline CDR1 LNHNV, CDR2 YYDKDF (reference sequence). The CDR3 protein is CATSRGRARETQYF. The CDR3 DNA follows: TGTGCCACCAGCAGAGGAAGGGCTCGGGAGACCCAGTACTTC.

The V and J genes are TRBV18 and TRBJ2-6; 7 positions match TRBD1. V lost 6 bases and J lost 4; bases outside the gene matches: 12. Germline V gene sequence: CDR1 KGHSH, CDR2 LQKENI. The CDR3 spans 17 residues. The chain's CDR3 is CASSATGDAKGANVLTF. The CDR3 DNA is TGTGCCAGCTCGGCCACAGGGGATGCAAAGGGGGCCAACGTCCTGACTTTC.

The chain combines TRBV29-1 with TRBJ2-1; D tentatively fits TRBD1 or TRBD2 (5 bases each). Germline loops: CDR1 SQVTM, CDR2 ANQGSEA. The V and J ends lost 2 bases and 5 bases respectively, with 19 bases between them. This CDR3 contains 16 residues. CDR3 coding DNA: TGCAGCGTTGAATCGAGAGGGGAGCTAGCCCACAATGAGCAGTTCTTC. It translates to CSVESRGELAHNEQFF.

The V gene is TRBV6-1, the J gene TRBJ2-3; D uncertain. This CDR3 is 15 amino acids long. Germline-derived CDR1 and CDR2 are MNHNS and SASEGT. The V end lost 7 bases, the J end lost 4 bases, and 18 bases lay between the germline ends. CDR3 DNA sequence: TGTGCCAGCACCATGACCTGGACGATTGCAGATACGCAGTATTTT. Protein: CASTMTWTIADTQYF.

The gene calls are TRBV18 and TRBJ1-5, with D possibly being TRBD1 (6 bases). V gave up 2 bases and J gave up 6 bases, with 11 bases separating them. Germline CDR1 and CDR2: KGHSH and LQKENI. The CDR3 covers 14 residues. The CDR3 DNA is TGTGCCAGCTCACCAACAGGCAGGGGTCAGCCCCAGCATTTT. Translated, it gives CASSPTGRGQPQHF.

The CDR3 DNA reads as TGTGCCTGGAGTCAACTGGGACGGGGCGCGAACTATGGCTACACCTTC. It yields the protein CAWSQLGRGANYGYTF. The chain links TRBV30 to TRBJ1-2; TRBD1 might be the D (5 bases). The V end lost 2 bases, the J end lost 2 bases, and 18 bases lay between the germline ends. From germline, CDR1 is GTSNPN and CDR2 SVGIG (reference sequence). The CDR3 has 16 residues.

The chain has TRBV18 and TRBJ1-1; tentatively, D is TRBD1 (5 bases). The CDR3 is 15 residues long. Deletions cut 4 bases from V and 0 bases from J, with 12 bases between. Germline V CDR1 and CDR2: KGHSH, LQKENI. The CDR3 spells CASSQRDGLNTEAFF. CDR3 in DNA: TGTGCCAGCTCACAGAGGGACGGATTGAACACTGAAGCTTTCTTT.